Included here is one TCR beta chain sequence, with context. Its antigen remains unidentified. RNA transcripts yielded amplified TCR beta CDR3 regions. Primed by the HTBI set, a first-round RT-PCR was run on the TCR CDR3. TCRdb recomputed calls from the multiplex PCR reads with MiXCR, one row per CDR3 protein. The data contain 600,000 to 700,000 distinct CDR3 sequences, nearly 45% of them singletons. Trimming removed 6 bases from V and 3 bases from J; junction bases left unmatched: 9. Germline V gene sequence: CDR1 LNHDA, CDR2 SQIVND (reference sequence). CDR3 length: 16 residues. The data derive from a study of T cells in Graves' hyperthyroidism and ophthalmopathy. Diagnosis relied on clinical symptoms, serum thyroxine and TRAb, thyroid ultrasound and orbital computed tomography. Whole-study results and caveats: For ophthalmopathy, model prediction preceded onset by a median roughly 6.2 months. Also found in blood were most expanded thyroid clonotypes above 0.001. Using 13 V-J features, a model discriminated ophthalmopathy from stable hyperthyroidism.

The sample taken for sequencing was peripheral blood or thyroid tissue (not recorded which). This TCR came from an adult man with Graves' disease, either hyperthyroidism or ophthalmopathy (not recorded which). The chain is built from TRBV19 and TRBJ1-5, with TRBD1 identical over 9 bases. CDR3 loop: CASSHQGQGVNQPQHF. CDR3 DNA sequence: TGTGCCAGTAGCCATCAGGGACAGGGAGTCAATCAGCCCCAGCATTTT.